Listed below are T cell receptor beta chains from one sample, sequenced in a study of blood T cells in healthy people across ages. TCRdb used MiXCR to reprocess the 5' RACE reads, holding one entry per CDR3 protein. The repertoire has 800,000 to 950,000 distinct CDR3 sequences, almost 30% of them found once; the top ten carry roughly 10%. These data also formed part of another study, on T cells of mothers and their children.

Sequencing used blood. These receptor sequences come from a woman aged 40-49 years in good health. CDR3s include the opening cysteine and the closing phenylalanine or tryptophan. The order of the fields is CDR3 DNA, CDR3 protein, V gene, clone size, J gene, D gene. The D gene is left open where the match is weak. Clone size is shown for a subset of rows, as once, few, many or a class of expanded clone.

cdr3_nt: TGTGCCAGCTCACCGCTCGAGGGGGTCGAGCAGTACTTC
cdr3_aa: CASSPLEGVEQYF
v_call: TRBV18
clone_size: .
j_call: TRBJ2-7
d_call: .

cdr3_nt: TGCAGTGCCAGGGACGGGGGGCTCTTTTCACCCCTCCACTTT
cdr3_aa: CSARDGGLFSPLHF
v_call: TRBV20-1
clone_size: few
j_call: TRBJ1-6
d_call: .

cdr3_nt: TGTGCCAGCAGCCCAGGCGGGGGAATGAACACTGAAGCTTTCTTT
cdr3_aa: CASSPGGGMNTEAFF
v_call: TRBV7-2
clone_size: many
j_call: TRBJ1-1
d_call: .

cdr3_nt: TGTGCCACCAGTGATTCGGCGAGACGGACAGGGGACACAGATACGCAGTATTTT
cdr3_aa: CATSDSARRTGDTDTQYF
v_call: TRBV24-1
clone_size: once
j_call: TRBJ2-3
d_call: TRBD1

cdr3_nt: TGTGCCCTGGAATCGACAGGGCACAAACTTGCAGCTAATGAAAAACTGTTTTTT
cdr3_aa: CALESTGHKLAANEKLFF
v_call: TRBV7-9
clone_size: .
j_call: TRBJ1-4
d_call: TRBD1

cdr3_nt: TGTGCCATCAGTGATGGGTCCTCCTACGAGCAGTACTTC
cdr3_aa: CAISDGSSYEQYF
v_call: TRBV10-3
clone_size: few
j_call: TRBJ2-7
d_call: .

cdr3_nt: TGTGCCAGCAGTGAAGCAAGGGGAAATCAGCCCCAGCATTTT
cdr3_aa: CASSEARGNQPQHF
v_call: TRBV2
clone_size: many
j_call: TRBJ1-5
d_call: .

cdr3_nt: TGTGCCAGCAGCCCCCAGGGGGGCGGCGGCTACACCTTC
cdr3_aa: CASSPQGGGGYTF
v_call: TRBV14
clone_size: few
j_call: TRBJ1-2
d_call: TRBD1

cdr3_nt: TGCAGTGCTAGTCCTAGCCAGACCCAGTACTTC
cdr3_aa: CSASPSQTQYF
v_call: TRBV20-1
clone_size: many
j_call: TRBJ2-5
d_call: .

cdr3_nt: TGTGCCAGCGGCGTAGGGACCGGGGGGAGCTCACCCCTCCACTTT
cdr3_aa: CASGVGTGGSSPLHF
v_call: TRBV9
clone_size: .
j_call: TRBJ1-6
d_call: .

cdr3_nt: TGTGCCAGCAGTGAACGGAGCGGGACAGGGGGAGGCGAGCAGTACTTC
cdr3_aa: CASSERSGTGGGEQYF
v_call: TRBV2
clone_size: .
j_call: TRBJ2-7
d_call: TRBD1

cdr3_nt: TGTGCCACCAGCAGCAGGGGGCCCGAGCAGTACTTC
cdr3_aa: CATSSRGPEQYF
v_call: TRBV15
clone_size: few
j_call: TRBJ2-7
d_call: TRBD1

cdr3_nt: TGTGCCAGCACAGGTACCTCTTCAGATACGCAGTATTTT
cdr3_aa: CASTGTSSDTQYF
v_call: TRBV27
clone_size: few
j_call: TRBJ2-3
d_call: .

cdr3_nt: TGCAGCGTTACGGGACAGGGGTTAACTTTGCGTTTCCTGAACACTGAAGCTTTCTTT
cdr3_aa: CSVTGQGLTLRFLNTEAFF
v_call: TRBV29-1
clone_size: .
j_call: TRBJ1-1
d_call: TRBD1

cdr3_nt: TGCAGTGCCACTACCGGGACAGGGGCCACTGAAGCTTTCTTT
cdr3_aa: CSATTGTGATEAFF
v_call: TRBV20-1
clone_size: few
j_call: TRBJ1-1
d_call: TRBD1

cdr3_nt: TGTGCCAGCAGACACTTACTCGGCGATGAGCAGTTCTTC
cdr3_aa: CASRHLLGDEQFF
v_call: TRBV12-3/TRBV12-4
clone_size: .
j_call: TRBJ2-1
d_call: .

cdr3_nt: TGTGCCAGCAGCTTAGGCTTGAGCCGGAGCTCCTACAATGAGCAGTTCTTC
cdr3_aa: CASSLGLSRSSYNEQFF
v_call: TRBV7-2
clone_size: .
j_call: TRBJ2-1
d_call: .

cdr3_nt: TGCAGCGTGAGCCGGGACAGGGGCTATAGCTACACCTTC
cdr3_aa: CSVSRDRGYSYTF
v_call: TRBV29-1
clone_size: .
j_call: TRBJ1-2
d_call: TRBD1

cdr3_nt: TGTGCCAGCAGCTTATCGCTCGGACTGAAAAACATTCAGTACTTC
cdr3_aa: CASSLSLGLKNIQYF
v_call: TRBV7-9
clone_size: many
j_call: TRBJ2-4
d_call: .

cdr3_nt: TGTGCCAGCAGCTCAACACAGGGGAGAGTGTTTGGGGCCAACGTCCGGACTTTC
cdr3_aa: CASSSTQGRVFGANVRTF
v_call: TRBV7-3
clone_size: .
j_call: TRBJ2-6
d_call: TRBD1

cdr3_nt: TGTGCCAGCAGTTTATCGGGACAACTCTATGATGGTTGCACCTTC
cdr3_aa: CASSLSGQLYDGCTF
v_call: TRBV27
clone_size: few
j_call: TRBJ1-2
d_call: .

cdr3_nt: TGCAGCGTTTGGACGTTCGGGGGTCCAGATACGCAGTATTTT
cdr3_aa: CSVWTFGGPDTQYF
v_call: TRBV29-1
clone_size: .
j_call: TRBJ2-3
d_call: .

cdr3_nt: TGCAGTGCTAGTGACAGGGGGAGGAGGGAGCAGTACTTC
cdr3_aa: CSASDRGRREQYF
v_call: TRBV20-1
clone_size: many
j_call: TRBJ2-7
d_call: TRBD1

cdr3_nt: TGTGCCAGCAACAACCGGACGTGGCGCGGGGCGGCCCCCCATGAGCAGTTCTTC
cdr3_aa: CASNNRTWRGAAPHEQFF
v_call: TRBV7-8
clone_size: few
j_call: TRBJ2-1
d_call: .

cdr3_nt: TGTGCCAGCAGCACACAGGGGCCCGGGGATGGCCACACCTTC
cdr3_aa: CASSTQGPGDGHTF
v_call: TRBV12-3/TRBV12-4
clone_size: few
j_call: TRBJ1-2
d_call: TRBD1

cdr3_nt: TGTGCCAGCAGCCTTAGCGGGGGGGCCGACGTCACCTTC
cdr3_aa: CASSLSGGADVTF
v_call: TRBV7-2
clone_size: .
j_call: TRBJ1-2
d_call: .

cdr3_nt: TGTGCCATCAGTGAGCGGTCCTTCGAGCAGTACTTC
cdr3_aa: CAISERSFEQYF
v_call: TRBV10-3
clone_size: many
j_call: TRBJ2-7
d_call: .

cdr3_nt: TGTGCCAGCAGTTTAGGGGGTCCTGCGTACTTC
cdr3_aa: CASSLGGPAYF
v_call: TRBV12-3/TRBV12-4
clone_size: many
j_call: TRBJ2-7
d_call: .

cdr3_nt: TGTGCCAGCAGCCAAGATAGTTGGCAATACCCAGATACGCAGTATTTT
cdr3_aa: CASSQDSWQYPDTQYF
v_call: TRBV14
clone_size: many
j_call: TRBJ2-3
d_call: .

cdr3_nt: TGTGCCTCAAAACAGGGGGCAGGGGCCAACGTCCTGACTTTC
cdr3_aa: CASKQGAGANVLTF
v_call: TRBV30
clone_size: .
j_call: TRBJ2-6
d_call: TRBD1

cdr3_nt: TGTGCCAGCAGTCCCCGCGGGGCTAGCACAGATACGCAGTATTTT
cdr3_aa: CASSPRGASTDTQYF
v_call: TRBV28
clone_size: few
j_call: TRBJ2-3
d_call: .

cdr3_nt: TGTGCCAGCAGTCTGGCGGGGGGCCCTAGCACAGATACGCAGTATTTT
cdr3_aa: CASSLAGGPSTDTQYF
v_call: TRBV28
clone_size: .
j_call: TRBJ2-3
d_call: TRBD2

cdr3_nt: TGCGCCAGCAGCCAAGACCCGACCGAGCCCCCGGAAGGCTACACCTTC
cdr3_aa: CASSQDPTEPPEGYTF
v_call: TRBV4-3
clone_size: few
j_call: TRBJ1-2
d_call: .

cdr3_nt: TGCAGCGTCGTAACTACTAGGGAAAACAGGGGCCCGGACTCCTACGAGCAGTACTTC
cdr3_aa: CSVVTTRENRGPDSYEQYF
v_call: TRBV29-1
clone_size: few
j_call: TRBJ2-7
d_call: TRBD1

cdr3_nt: TGTGCCAGCAGAGACAGGAGGGTCGCTGGCTACACCTTC
cdr3_aa: CASRDRRVAGYTF
v_call: TRBV27
clone_size: many
j_call: TRBJ1-2
d_call: .

cdr3_nt: TGTGCCAGCAGTTTGCACCGAACTAATGAGCAGTTCTTC
cdr3_aa: CASSLHRTNEQFF
v_call: TRBV28
clone_size: many
j_call: TRBJ2-1
d_call: .

cdr3_nt: TGTGCCAGCAGCACGATTAGCTCCTATAATTCACCCCTCCACTTT
cdr3_aa: CASSTISSYNSPLHF
v_call: TRBV7-2
clone_size: .
j_call: TRBJ1-6
d_call: .

cdr3_nt: TGTGCCAGCGGAATCCCGGAACTAGCGGGGGAAGATCCTACAACTGAAAAACTGTTTTTT
cdr3_aa: CASGIPELAGEDPTTEKLFF
v_call: TRBV28
clone_size: .
j_call: TRBJ1-4
d_call: .

cdr3_nt: TGCAGCGTTGTACGTCCCAATGAGCAGTACTTC
cdr3_aa: CSVVRPNEQYF
v_call: TRBV29-1
clone_size: .
j_call: TRBJ2-7
d_call: .

cdr3_nt: TGTGCCGGCAGCGTGGACAGTAACTATGGCTACACCTTC
cdr3_aa: CAGSVDSNYGYTF
v_call: TRBV9
clone_size: .
j_call: TRBJ1-2
d_call: .

cdr3_nt: TGTGCCAGCAGCCAAGGACAGCGAGGGACTTACACCCAGTACTTC
cdr3_aa: CASSQGQRGTYTQYF
v_call: TRBV3-1
clone_size: .
j_call: TRBJ2-5
d_call: .

cdr3_nt: TGTGCCAGCAGTTTAAACTACAGGGCGGTCGGCTATGGCTACACCTTC
cdr3_aa: CASSLNYRAVGYGYTF
v_call: TRBV12-3/TRBV12-4
clone_size: many
j_call: TRBJ1-2
d_call: .

cdr3_nt: TGTGCCAGCAGCGCCGGGGGGGTGAGCACAGATACGCAGTATTTT
cdr3_aa: CASSAGGVSTDTQYF
v_call: TRBV7-9
clone_size: few
j_call: TRBJ2-3
d_call: TRBD2

cdr3_nt: TGTGCCAGCAGTCAGGACGCCAAAACGCATTTT
cdr3_aa: CASSQDAKTHF
v_call: TRBV28
clone_size: .
j_call: TRBJ1-5
d_call: .

cdr3_nt: TGCAGTGCTAGACACCCGGACAGGCCAGGGGAGCAGTACTTC
cdr3_aa: CSARHPDRPGEQYF
v_call: TRBV20-1
clone_size: many
j_call: TRBJ2-7
d_call: TRBD1

cdr3_nt: TGTGCCATCAGTGATCCGGGACAGGGATACTACGAGCAGTACTTC
cdr3_aa: CAISDPGQGYYEQYF
v_call: TRBV10-3
clone_size: many
j_call: TRBJ2-7
d_call: TRBD1

cdr3_nt: TGTGCGGGATATCCCCTTCCACCAATTGACAACTATGGCTACACCTTC
cdr3_aa: CAGYPLPPIDNYGYTF
v_call: TRBV6-5
clone_size: few
j_call: TRBJ1-2
d_call: .

cdr3_nt: TGCGCCAGCAGCCAAGAGAACGAGGGGAGCCGTAGTCAGCCCCAGCATTTT
cdr3_aa: CASSQENEGSRSQPQHF
v_call: TRBV4-1
clone_size: few
j_call: TRBJ1-5
d_call: .

cdr3_nt: TGTGCCAGCGGGGTCAGGGCGACCTACAATGAGCAGTTCTTC
cdr3_aa: CASGVRATYNEQFF
v_call: TRBV6-1
clone_size: .
j_call: TRBJ2-1
d_call: .

cdr3_nt: TGTGCCAGCAGTTACTCGAGAAGGGAACGATATAGCAATCAGCCCCAGCATTTT
cdr3_aa: CASSYSRRERYSNQPQHF
v_call: TRBV6-5
clone_size: few
j_call: TRBJ1-5
d_call: .

cdr3_nt: TGTGCCAGCAGCCAAGGGAACTGGGGGGTAGCTTTCTTT
cdr3_aa: CASSQGNWGVAFF
v_call: TRBV3-1
clone_size: many
j_call: TRBJ1-1
d_call: .

cdr3_nt: TGTGCCATCAGTCAGGGACGGGGAGACACCGGGGAGCTGTTTTTT
cdr3_aa: CAISQGRGDTGELFF
v_call: TRBV10-3
clone_size: .
j_call: TRBJ2-2
d_call: .

cdr3_nt: TGTGCCAGCAGCCAAGACGGACAGCGAGGCAATGAGCAGTTCTTC
cdr3_aa: CASSQDGQRGNEQFF
v_call: TRBV3-1
clone_size: few
j_call: TRBJ2-1
d_call: .

cdr3_nt: TGTGCCAGCAGTGCTCCGGGACAGAACTATGGCTACACCTTC
cdr3_aa: CASSAPGQNYGYTF
v_call: TRBV28
clone_size: few
j_call: TRBJ1-2
d_call: TRBD1